A selection of T cell receptor beta chains follows, all from one sample in a study of CD8+ T cells in alopecia areata. The protocol was immunoSEQ multiplex PCR, while the TCRdb copy is restricted to in-frame clones and leaves out a portion. This sample has 110,000 or so clones, with roughly three fifths found just once. The sequences come from CD4+ T cells sorted from blood, collected at week 24, from a patient treated with tofacitinib. The receptors derive from a human donor with alopecia areata. Both conserved end residues are part of each CDR3. The order of the fields is CDR3 length, D gene, V gene, clone size, J gene, CDR3 DNA, CDR3 protein. D genes are given only for firm matches. For some rows the clone size is stated as once, few or many, or as a class when expanded; others skip it.

length: 15; D: -; V: TRBV7-9; size: -; J: TRBJ1-2; DNA: TGTGCCAGCAGCTTAGGACAGTCACGGGGCTATGGCTACACCTTC; CDR3: CASSLGQSRGYGYTF
length: 13; D: -; V: TRBV6-5; size: -; J: TRBJ1-1; DNA: TGTGCCAGCACTCGAGGGACAAACACTGAAGCTTTCTTT; CDR3: CASTRGTNTEAFF
length: 16; D: TRBD1; V: TRBV30; size: -; J: TRBJ1-2; DNA: TGTGCCTGGAGTGCCAAAGCCGGGACAGATAACTATGGCTACACCTTC; CDR3: CAWSAKAGTDNYGYTF
length: 12; D: -; V: TRBV30; size: -; J: TRBJ2-3; DNA: TGTGCCTGGAGTGTAGAGGGGGGTTCTGGGTATTTT; CDR3: CAWSVEGGSGYF
length: 14; D: -; V: TRBV27; size: -; J: TRBJ1-5; DNA: TGTGCCAGCAGCCCCGGGAGGGGGAACCAGCCCCAGCATTTT; CDR3: CASSPGRGNQPQHF
length: 15; D: TRBD1; V: TRBV11-2; size: -; J: TRBJ2-5; DNA: TGTGCCAGCAGCTTAATGGCAGGGGGCTGGGAGACCCAGTACTTC; CDR3: CASSLMAGGWETQYF
length: 14; D: -; V: TRBV9; size: -; J: TRBJ2-3; DNA: TGTGCCAGCACGTGGGGGCATGGCACAGATACGCAGTATTTT; CDR3: CASTWGHGTDTQYF
length: 16; D: -; V: TRBV30; size: few; J: TRBJ2-4; DNA: TGTGCCTGGAGTGCCATGGGCAGGCTAGCCAAAAACATTCAGTACTTC; CDR3: CAWSAMGRLAKNIQYF
length: 16; D: -; V: TRBV2; size: few; J: TRBJ2-2; DNA: TGTGCCAGCAGTGAACTCCCTCCAGCCAACACCGGGGAGCTGTTTTTT; CDR3: CASSELPPANTGELFF
length: 12; D: -; V: TRBV7-2; size: -; J: TRBJ1-5; DNA: TGTGCCAGCATTAGAAACAATCAGCCCCAGCATTTT; CDR3: CASIRNNQPQHF
length: 13; D: -; V: TRBV29-1; size: -; J: TRBJ1-1; DNA: TGCAGCGTTGCAGGGAGACTGAACACTGAAGCTTTCTTT; CDR3: CSVAGRLNTEAFF
length: 15; D: TRBD2; V: TRBV25-1; size: few; J: TRBJ2-3; DNA: TGTGCCAGCAGTGGACTAGCGGGGGCGGGGGATACGCAGTATTTT; CDR3: CASSGLAGAGDTQYF
length: 14; D: TRBD1; V: TRBV7-3; size: -; J: TRBJ2-1; DNA: TGTGCCAGCAGCCCCCGACAGGGATACAATGAGCAGTTCTTC; CDR3: CASSPRQGYNEQFF
length: 14; D: -; V: TRBV29-1; size: -; J: TRBJ2-5; DNA: TGCAGCGTTGAGCGGGAATACACACCAGAGACCCAGTACTTC; CDR3: CSVEREYTPETQYF
length: 14; D: -; V: TRBV5-1; size: -; J: TRBJ2-7; DNA: TGCGCCAGCAGCTCCGCGATTCAGGGCTACGAGCAGTACTTC; CDR3: CASSSAIQGYEQYF
length: 14; D: -; V: TRBV29-1; size: -; J: TRBJ2-1; DNA: TGCAGCGTTGCTCCCGGTGGGTCCTACAATGAGCAGTTCTTC; CDR3: CSVAPGGSYNEQFF
length: 14; D: TRBD1; V: TRBV6-5; size: -; J: TRBJ1-1; DNA: TGTGCCAGCAGTTTCGACAGGGGAGCCACTGAAGCTTTCTTT; CDR3: CASSFDRGATEAFF
length: 15; D: TRBD1; V: TRBV5-4; size: few; J: TRBJ2-6; DNA: TGTGCCAGCAGCTTACAGGGGATTGGGGCCAACGTCCTGACTTTC; CDR3: CASSLQGIGANVLTF
length: 13; D: -; V: TRBV18; size: -; J: TRBJ1-2; DNA: TGTGCCAGCGCCGAAGGACAGAATAATGGCTACACCTTC; CDR3: CASAEGQNNGYTF
length: 13; D: -; V: TRBV19; size: -; J: TRBJ2-5; DNA: TGTGCCAGCTCAGGGTCGCAACATAAGACCCAGTACTTC; CDR3: CASSGSQHKTQYF
length: 14; D: -; V: TRBV6-5; size: -; J: TRBJ1-2; DNA: TGTGCCAGCAGTTACCAGTCGGAGGGCTATGGCTACACCTTC; CDR3: CASSYQSEGYGYTF
length: 17; D: TRBD2; V: TRBV30; size: -; J: TRBJ2-3; DNA: TGTGCCTGGAGTGCCAAGGGACTAGCGGGTGGCACAGATACGCAGTATTTT; CDR3: CAWSAKGLAGGTDTQYF
length: 19; D: TRBD1; V: TRBV2; size: -; J: TRBJ2-6; DNA: TGTGCCAGCAGTGTTCCAAGGGACAGGGGACCAACTGGGGCCAACGTCCTGACTTTC; CDR3: CASSVPRDRGPTGANVLTF
length: 15; D: TRBD1; V: TRBV5-1; size: few; J: TRBJ1-2; DNA: TGCGCCAGCAGCCCACGGGACAGGGGGGCTCGTGGCTACACCTTC; CDR3: CASSPRDRGARGYTF
length: 16; D: TRBD2; V: TRBV2; size: -; J: TRBJ2-7; DNA: TGTGCCAGCAACCCCGGGACTAGCGGGGGCAAATACGAGCAGTACTTC; CDR3: CASNPGTSGGKYEQYF
length: 16; D: -; V: TRBV6-5; size: -; J: TRBJ2-7; DNA: TGTGCCAGCAGTTACTCTCGAGGGAGAGGGAACTACGAGCAGTACTTC; CDR3: CASSYSRGRGNYEQYF
length: 13; D: -; V: TRBV29-1; size: -; J: TRBJ2-6; DNA: TGCAGCGTTGGACACTCTGGGGCCAACGTCCTGACTTTC; CDR3: CSVGHSGANVLTF
length: 12; D: -; V: TRBV29-1; size: -; J: TRBJ2-1; DNA: TGCAGCGTTGTTGGTCAGGGGTATGGGCAGTTCTTC; CDR3: CSVVGQGYGQFF
length: 14; D: TRBD1; V: TRBV25-1; size: -; J: TRBJ1-5; DNA: TGTGCCAGCAGTGTTGGGGACAGCTATCAGCCCCAGCATTTT; CDR3: CASSVGDSYQPQHF
length: 11; D: -; V: TRBV20-1; size: -; J: TRBJ2-3; DNA: TGCAGTGCCATCCAGGAAGATACGCAGTATTTT; CDR3: CSAIQEDTQYF
length: 9; D: -; V: TRBV30; size: -; J: TRBJ1-6; DNA: TGTGCCTGGGCCCCCCCCCTCCACTTT; CDR3: CAWAPPLHF
length: 14; D: -; V: TRBV29-1; size: few; J: TRBJ2-1; DNA: TGCAGCGTTTTAGAACAGACCCCTAGGAATGAGCAGTTCTTC; CDR3: CSVLEQTPRNEQFF
length: 17; D: -; V: TRBV30; size: -; J: TRBJ1-4; DNA: TGTGCCTGGAGTACTTACCCGGACATGGAATTCGGAGAAAAACTGTTTTTT; CDR3: CAWSTYPDMEFGEKLFF
length: 15; D: TRBD1; V: TRBV4-1; size: -; J: TRBJ1-2; DNA: TGCGCCAGCAGCCAAGGGACAGGGACCAACTATGGCTACACCTTC; CDR3: CASSQGTGTNYGYTF
length: 15; D: -; V: TRBV30; size: few; J: TRBJ2-7; DNA: TGTGCCTGGAGTGTATGGCAGGGAAGCTCCTACGAGCAGTACTTC; CDR3: CAWSVWQGSSYEQYF
length: 14; D: -; V: TRBV27; size: -; J: TRBJ2-7; DNA: TGTGCCAGCAGTCCCAAAGGGTCCTCCTACGAGCAGTACTTC; CDR3: CASSPKGSSYEQYF
length: 14; D: TRBD1; V: TRBV30; size: -; J: TRBJ1-5; DNA: TGTGCCTGGAGTACGGGACAGGGGATGAAGCCCCAGCATTTT; CDR3: CAWSTGQGMKPQHF
length: 14; D: -; V: TRBV7-2; size: -; J: TRBJ1-2; DNA: TGTGCCAGCAGCTTAGCACAGGGTAACTATGGCTACACCTTC; CDR3: CASSLAQGNYGYTF
length: 11; D: -; V: TRBV14; size: few; J: TRBJ2-5; DNA: TGTGCCAGCAGCCGCGAAGAGACCCAGTACTTC; CDR3: CASSREETQYF
length: 14; D: TRBD1; V: TRBV18; size: -; J: TRBJ1-5; DNA: TGTGCCAGCTCACCGGGACAGGGGGTTCAGCCCCAGCATTTT; CDR3: CASSPGQGVQPQHF
length: 12; D: -; V: TRBV2; size: -; J: TRBJ2-3; DNA: TGTGCCAGCAGTGAAAATTTCCGTACGCAGTATTTT; CDR3: CASSENFRTQYF
length: 15; D: -; V: TRBV25-1; size: -; J: TRBJ2-1; DNA: TGTGCCAGCAGTGACCCTGGAGGTCTCGGAAATGAGCAGTTCTTC; CDR3: CASSDPGGLGNEQFF
length: 15; D: TRBD1; V: TRBV7-2; size: -; J: TRBJ2-2; DNA: TGTGCCAGCAGCTTGAGGGACAGTCCCACCGGGGAGCTGTTTTTT; CDR3: CASSLRDSPTGELFF
length: 13; D: -; V: TRBV29-1; size: -; J: TRBJ2-6; DNA: TGCAGCGTGCGCACAGCTGGGGCCAACGTCCTGACTTTC; CDR3: CSVRTAGANVLTF
length: 12; D: -; V: TRBV2; size: -; J: TRBJ2-2; DNA: TGTGCCAGCAGTAAGAACACCGGGGAGCTGTTTTTT; CDR3: CASSKNTGELFF
length: 14; D: -; V: TRBV21-1; size: -; J: TRBJ1-2; DNA: TGTGCCAGCAGCTCCCGGACAGGGGTTTATGGCTACACCTTC; CDR3: CASSSRTGVYGYTF
length: 13; D: -; V: TRBV14; size: few; J: TRBJ2-4; DNA: TGTGCCAGCAGCCAAGGGGAGCGAAACATTCAGTACTTC; CDR3: CASSQGERNIQYF
length: 15; D: TRBD2; V: TRBV7-9; size: few; J: TRBJ2-3; DNA: TGTGCCAGCAGCTTAGCTAGCGGGGTCACAGATACGCAGTATTTT; CDR3: CASSLASGVTDTQYF
length: 13; D: -; V: TRBV29-1; size: few; J: TRBJ2-5; DNA: TGCAGCGTTGAAGGGCAGCCCCAAGAGACCCAGTACTTC; CDR3: CSVEGQPQETQYF